These 28 T cell receptor beta chains were sequenced from one sample in a study of regulatory T cells in long-lasting Graves disease. Time point given: persistent/refractory GD, antithyroid drugs over 5 years with positive TRAb. Isolated PBMC RNA provided the starting material for the TCR library. Arm-PCR of CDR3 regions and iRepertoire HTBI primers were the basis on which TCR beta libraries were built. MiXCR was run by TCRdb on the multiplex PCR reads, yielding one entry per CDR3 protein. Among approximately 500,000 distinct CDR3 sequences, about 22% were seen once, and the ten largest hold roughly 7%. This specimen was peripheral blood mononuclear cells (PBMCs), taken when the disease was refractory, from a patient treated with antithyroid drugs. The receptor source for this set is a female donor with Graves disease.

This clonotype was recorded many times. The J gene is TRBJ2-5, the V gene TRBV12-3 or TRBV12-4; 10 bases fit TRBD2. The CDR3 is 15 residues long. V lost 3 bases, J lost 1 base, and 2 bases stayed unmatched. Here the CDR3 DNA reads TGTGCCAGCAGTTTCCTAGCGGGGGTCCAAGAGACCCAGTACTTC. It is translated as CASSFLAGVQETQYF.

The chain carries TRBV30 and TRBJ1-1, with D perhaps TRBD1 (6 bases). The CDR3 runs 17 residues. Germline V gene sequence: CDR1 GTSNPN, CDR2 SVGIG (reference sequence). V was pared by 4 bases and J by 1 base, with 22 bases between. This chain's CDR3 is CAWTRSIVRGENTEAFF. The CDR3 nucleotides read TGTGCCTGGACACGATCTATCGTCAGGGGCGAGAACACTGAAGCTTTCTTT.

This clonotype was seen a handful of times. For the CDR3, the DNA is TGTGCCAGCAGTGAGATGAGTATACAGATCAATCAGCCCCAGCATTTT. It yields the protein CASSEMSIQINQPQHF. The V call is TRBV6-1, the J call TRBJ1-5, with D hard to call. The CDR3 consists of 16 residues. With 3 bases removed from V and 3 bases from J, the gap between germline ends came to 15 bases. Germline CDR1 and CDR2: MNHNS and SASEGT.

The chain couples TRBV20-1 to TRBJ1-2; D might be TRBD1 (5 bases). Germline-derived CDR1 and CDR2 are DFQATT and SNEGSKA (reference sequence). There are 16 residues in the CDR3. V was shortened by 4 bases and J by 7 bases, with 25 bases between the two germline ends. The CDR3 nucleotides read TGCAGTGCTATTAATAGAGAAAGGACATCTATTAGTGGCTACACCTTC. Its translation is CSAINRERTSISGYTF.

The sample holds many counts of this clonotype. This chain uses TRBV2 with TRBJ2-2, with 12 positions matching TRBD1. CDR1 is SNHLY, CDR2 FYNNEI, per germline. This CDR3 contains 16 residues. Trimming at V came to 7 bases and at J to 7 bases, leaving 10 bases not matched to a gene. CDR3 nucleotides: TGTGCCAGCAAAGGGACAGGGGGCGCCTCGGACGGGGAGCTGTTTTTT. Its translation: CASKGTGGASDGELFF.

The chain carries TRBV6-5 and TRBJ1-4; the D gene is possibly TRBD1 (5 bases). Trimming cost V 2 bases and J 7 bases, with 14 bases left between them. The CDR3 is 15 residues long. Germline CDR1 is MNHEY and CDR2 is SVGAGI. The CDR3 sequence is CASSYAQGGREKLFF. CDR3 sequence (DNA): TGTGCCAGCAGTTACGCGCAGGGCGGACGTGAAAAACTGTTTTTT.

The V gene is TRBV9, the J gene TRBJ1-1; maybe TRBD1 (6 bases). The V gene's germline CDR1 is SGDLS and CDR2 YYNGEE. V was clipped by 6 bases and J by 3 bases, with 12 bases between them. The CDR3 has 13 amino acids. CDR3 bases: TGTGCCAGCAAGGGGGTGGGGGACACTGAAGCTTTCTTT. Amino acid sequence: CASKGVGDTEAFF.

This clonotype has just one count. A read error likely explains this, since a far larger clone differs by one base. This chain uses TRBV12-3 or TRBV12-4 with TRBJ2-5; TRBD1 matches 11 bases. The CDR3 length is 15 residues. Losses at the gene ends were 8 bases for V and 13 bases for J; bases not matched to a gene: 18. As DNA, the CDR3 is TGTGCCAGCGGACAGGGGGCGATGGCCAAAAACATTCGGTACTTC. As protein: CASGQGAMAKNIRYF.

This clonotype was counted at least ten times. The chain couples TRBV29-1 to TRBJ1-2, with D tentatively TRBD1 (6 bases). Germline assignment: CDR1 SQVTM and CDR2 ANQGSEA. Trimming cost V 5 bases and J 2 bases, with 12 bases left between them. The CDR3 length is 13 residues. For the CDR3, the DNA is TGCAGCGTTTCTCCAGGGGCGAACTATGGCTACACCTTC. The encoded protein is CSVSPGANYGYTF.

This clonotype came up many times. The V gene is TRBV28, the J gene TRBJ2-2; 9 nucleotides align to TRBD1. The V gene end was trimmed by 5 bases and the J gene end by 5 bases; junction bases not matched to a gene: 9. CDR1 and CDR2 from the germline V gene are MDHEN and SYDVKM. This CDR3 has 16 amino acids. The CDR3 DNA reads TGTGCCAGCAGTCGACAGGGACAGGGATATACCGGGGAGCTGTTTTTT. Protein: CASSRQGQGYTGELFF. Using reference TRBV28 and TRBJ2-2 for the parts outside the CDR3, the full variable domain is DVKVTQSSRYLVKRTGEKVFLECVQDMDHENMFWYRQDPGLGLRLIYFSYDVKMKEKGDIPEGYSVSREKKERFSLILESASTNQTSMYLCASSRQGQGYTGELFFGEGSRLTVL.

This clonotype was found a few times. The chain links TRBV30 to TRBJ2-7; D might be TRBD2 (5 bases). V was pared by 3 bases and J by 2 bases, with 17 bases between. Germline V CDR1 and CDR2: GTSNPN, SVGIG (reference sequence). This CDR3 contains 15 residues. CDR3 DNA sequence: TGTGCCTGGAGGACTCCCTCGGGGAGCGCCTACGAGCAGTACTTC. Protein: CAWRTPSGSAYEQYF.

The count of this clonotype is one. The genes are TRBV7-2 and TRBJ1-3; 10 bases line up with TRBD1. The CDR3 is made up of 19 amino acids. Trimming at V came to 5 bases and at J to 3 bases, leaving 16 bases not matched to a gene. Germline V CDR1 and CDR2: SGHTA, FQGNSA. The CDR3 region has the DNA TGTGCCAGCAGCCTCTTCGGGCTGGGACAGGGGTTCATTGGAAACACCATATATTTT. This encodes CASSLFGLGQGFIGNTIYF.

This clonotype was found many times. The rearrangement joins TRBV29-1 to TRBJ1-2; the match to TRBD1 covers 8 bases. V lost 0 bases and J lost 5; bases outside the gene matches: 5. Per germline, CDR1 SQVTM and CDR2 ANQGSEA. The CDR3 extends over 14 amino acids. The CDR3 nucleotides read TGCAGCGTTGAAGACTTGGACAGGGATTATGGCTACACCTTC. It is translated as CSVEDLDRDYGYTF.

The sample holds many counts of this clonotype. The CDR3 protein is CASSYGTIRGGQYF. CDR3 sequence (DNA): TGTGCCAGCAGTTACGGGACTATCCGGGGGGGCCAGTACTTC. The rearrangement links TRBV6-2 or TRBV6-3 to TRBJ2-5, with 8 bases aligning to TRBD2. Germline V gives CDR1 MNHEY, CDR2 SVGEGT. Trimming removed 2 bases from V and 10 bases from J; junction bases left unmatched: 9. The CDR3 loop spans 14 amino acids.

This clonotype showed up just a few times. V and J are TRBV19 and TRBJ1-5; no clear D. V lost 9 bases to trimming and J lost 1 base, with 13 bases between them. CDR1 and CDR2 from the germline V gene are LNHDA and SQIVND (reference sequence). This CDR3 has 14 residues. The DNA of the CDR3 is TGTGCCAGCAGAGACGTGGTCAGCAATCAGCCCCAGCATTTT. Residues: CASRDVVSNQPQHF.

This clonotype appeared many times. The chain recombines TRBV11-2 with TRBJ2-2; no firm D call. V dropped 3 bases and J dropped 7 bases, with 6 bases sitting between them. The CDR3 spans 12 residues. The germline V gene encodes CDR1 SGHAT and CDR2 FQNNGV. CDR3 in DNA: TGTGCCAGCAGCTTGGTAAACGGGGAGCTGTTTTTT. Translated: CASSLVNGELFF.

This clonotype was counted between two and nine times. The chain has TRBV19 and TRBJ2-7; D call uncertain. Germline CDR1 reads LNHDA; CDR2 reads SQIVND (reference sequence). The CDR3 length is 16 residues. Trimming left V 5 bases short and J 3 bases short, with 20 bases between. The CDR3 protein is CASSVSTPATRYEQYF. The CDR3 nucleotides are TGTGCCAGTAGTGTTTCGACCCCCGCAACCCGCTACGAGCAGTACTTC.

V is TRBV7-9 and J is TRBJ2-1; 7 positions agree with TRBD1. The CDR3 has 12 residues. V was clipped by 5 bases and J by 8 bases; unmatched bases: 3. Germline V gene lookup returns CDR1 SEHNR and CDR2 FQNEAQ (reference sequence). For the CDR3, the DNA is TGTGCCAGCAGCCAGGGGGAACATGAGCAGTTCTTC. It specifies CASSQGEHEQFF.

This clonotype was seen ten or more times. This chain joins TRBV12-3 or TRBV12-4 and TRBJ2-7; 10 bases are a match to TRBD2. The junction had 4 bases not matched to a gene; V was cut back by 6 bases and J by 2 bases. This CDR3 is 14 amino acids long. The CDR3 reads CASSFSGRAYEQYF. The CDR3 DNA sequence: TGTGCCAGCAGCTTCAGCGGGAGGGCCTACGAGCAGTACTTC.

This clonotype was picked up many times. CDR3 bases: TGTGCCAGCAGCAAAGCGGACAGACGGAGCAATCAGCCCCAGCATTTT. Translation gives CASSKADRRSNQPQHF. The gene calls are TRBV11-3 and TRBJ1-5; maybe TRBD1 (6 bases). V was pared by 5 bases and J by 1 base, with 15 bases between. CDR1 and CDR2 (germline): SGHNT, YENEEA. CDR3 length equals 16 residues.

This clonotype was detected many times. This chain connects TRBV6-1 to TRBJ1-2; 11 nucleotides match TRBD1. The CDR3 has 17 residues. Germline lookup yields CDR1 MNHNS and CDR2 SASEGT. V dropped 6 bases and J dropped 4; count of bases not matched to a gene: 13. For the CDR3, the DNA is TGTGCCAGCAGCCACGGGACAGGGGGTGATCGAATCTATGGCTACACCTTC. This translates into CASSHGTGGDRIYGYTF.

The chain links TRBV3-1 to TRBJ2-7; D is unresolved. The CDR3 runs 15 residues. Germline CDR1 and CDR2: LGHDT and YNNKEL (reference sequence). The ends were cut back, 1 base at V and 2 bases at J, with 12 bases in the middle. The CDR3 protein is CASSQALFFTYEQYF. The CDR3 DNA follows: TGTGCCAGCAGCCAAGCCTTATTCTTTACCTACGAGCAGTACTTC.

This clonotype has at least ten counts. V and J are TRBV12-5 and TRBJ1-5; D not certain. The CDR3 is 13 residues long. Germline V lookup: CDR1 LGHNT, CDR2 FRNRAP. V lost 6 bases to trimming and J lost 0 bases, with 6 bases between them. CDR3 coding DNA: TGTGCTAGTGGCCAATATAGCAATCAGCCCCAGCATTTT. Its protein is CASGQYSNQPQHF.

This clonotype was counted at least ten times. The chain is built from TRBV29-1 and TRBJ2-7; D is unresolved. CDR1 and CDR2 (germline): SQVTM, ANQGSEA. V dropped 4 bases and J dropped 1 base, with 11 bases sitting between them. The CDR3 contains 13 residues. The chain's CDR3 is CSVVARPSYEQYF. The CDR3 bases are TGCAGCGTTGTTGCCAGGCCGTCCTACGAGCAGTACTTC.

In its sample, this clonotype was seen many times. The gene calls are TRBV2 and TRBJ2-7, with 9 bases that match TRBD1. Germline V gene lookup returns CDR1 SNHLY and CDR2 FYNNEI. V shed 2 bases, J shed 9 bases, and the junction held 5 bases outside the gene matches. This CDR3 has 13 amino acids. CDR3 sequence reads: CASSESGQGGQYF. The CDR3 nucleotides read TGTGCCAGCAGTGAATCGGGACAGGGTGGGCAGTACTTC.

The rearrangement links TRBV29-1 to TRBJ2-7; maybe TRBD2 (5 bases). Trimming shortened V by 2 bases and J by 3 bases, and 14 bases separated the two germline ends. The CDR3 has 14 amino acids. Germline loops: CDR1 SQVTM, CDR2 ANQGSEA. CDR3 sequence: CSVELFGKNYEQYF. The CDR3, as DNA: TGCAGCGTTGAACTTTTCGGGAAGAACTACGAGCAGTACTTC.

This clonotype was seen repeatedly, ten times or more. The chain carries TRBV28 and TRBJ1-1; D is unresolved. This CDR3 spans 13 amino acids. CDR1 is MDHEN and CDR2 is SYDVKM in the germline V gene. The germline V and J ends were trimmed by 10 bases and 4 bases, with 16 bases remaining between them. The CDR3 sequence: CATLPPWSTEAFF. The CDR3 DNA follows: TGTGCCACCCTCCCCCCGTGGAGCACTGAAGCTTTCTTT.

There are a few counts of this clonotype. The chain employs TRBV7-2 and TRBJ2-7; the match to TRBD2 covers 7 bases. Germline assignment: CDR1 SGHTA and CDR2 FQGNSA. CDR3 size: 15 residues. Losses at the gene ends were 1 base for V and 6 bases for J; bases not matched to a gene: 9. CDR3: CASSLEGPSGPEQYF. CDR3 coding DNA: TGTGCCAGCAGCTTAGAAGGGCCTAGCGGCCCCGAGCAGTACTTC.